A selection of T cell receptor beta chains follows, all from one sample in a study of blood T cell repertoires in COVID-19. The method was immunoSEQ multiplex PCR; TCRdb's version includes in-frame clones alone and lacks a portion of them. The profile shows 200,000 to 250,000 clones, just over 85% of them singletons. Sequenced sample: PBMCs or T cells enriched from blood (not recorded which). Source of these receptors: a middle-aged woman with acute COVID-19. Both conserved end residues are part of each CDR3. A D gene is named only where the DNA matches it firmly. Not every row has a clone size; where given, it reads once, few, many or a size class.

cdr3_nt	cdr3_aa	clone_size	v_call	j_call	d_call
TGTGCCAGCAGCCAAGGGAGGGGTTCCTACAATGAGCAGTTCTTC	CASSQGRGSYNEQFF	.	TRBV3-1/TRBV3-2	TRBJ2-1	.
TGCAGCGGCACACTAGCGGGGATTTACAATGAGCAGTTCTTC	CSGTLAGIYNEQFF	.	TRBV29-1	TRBJ2-1	TRBD2
TGTGCCAGCAGCCCCACGAGACAGGGGGCCTACGAGCAGTACTTC	CASSPTRQGAYEQYF	.	TRBV7-2	TRBJ2-7	TRBD1
TGTGCCAGCAGCCGAACGCGGGGGCCAAACACCGGGGAGCTGTTTTTT	CASSRTRGPNTGELFF	.	TRBV7-9	TRBJ2-2	.
TGTGCTAGTGGTTTGGAAACGGGACAGGGGGCTGCGGGTGGCTACACCTTC	CASGLETGQGAAGGYTF	.	TRBV12-5	TRBJ1-2	TRBD1
TGCGCCAGCAGCTTAAACCTCAGGGCGAACACCGGGGAGCTGTTTTTT	CASSLNLRANTGELFF	.	TRBV5-1	TRBJ2-2	.
TGTGCCAGCAGTTACTCGGGCAGGCTGAACACTGAAGCTTTCTTT	CASSYSGRLNTEAFF	.	TRBV6-5	TRBJ1-1	.
TGCAGCGTGGAGAGCTGGGTGGGGGCGGTCTATGGCTACACCTTC	CSVESWVGAVYGYTF	.	TRBV29-1	TRBJ1-2	.
TGTGCCAGTAGCAGGATTAGCAATCAGCCCCAGCATTTT	CASSRISNQPQHF	.	TRBV19	TRBJ1-5	.
TGTGCCACCAGCAGAGATCCCAGGGGGCTAGTTCGGGACTATGGCTACACCTTC	CATSRDPRGLVRDYGYTF	.	TRBV15	TRBJ1-2	TRBD1
TGTGCCAGCAGTTTGACAGACCTAGAAAAACTGTTTTTT	CASSLTDLEKLFF	.	TRBV6-1	TRBJ1-4	.
TGTGCCAGCAGTTTATCGACAAATAACTATGGCTACACCTTC	CASSLSTNNYGYTF	.	TRBV27	TRBJ1-2	.
TGTGCCAGCAGCCCGGGACAGCTGAGCTCTGGAAACACCATATATTTT	CASSPGQLSSGNTIYF	.	TRBV9	TRBJ1-3	TRBD1
TGTGCCAGCAGTCTTGTGGTTTTGGGAGTCGGGTCGCCAAAAAACATTCAGTACTTC	CASSLVVLGVGSPKNIQYF	.	TRBV5-6	TRBJ2-4	.
TGTGCCAGCAGCCCCTTTGTGGGCAGCTCCTACGAGCAGTACTTC	CASSPFVGSSYEQYF	.	TRBV7-2	TRBJ2-7	.
TGTGCCAGCTCACCATTTCCGACTTTGGCCGAGCAGTACTTC	CASSPFPTLAEQYF	once	TRBV18	TRBJ2-7	.